The 16 T cell receptor beta chains given below trace back to one sample, sequenced in a study of beta chain features in type 1 diabetes. Study-level points and caveats: Patients with Type 1 diabetes showed moderately but significantly shorter TCRB CDR3s in all four CD4+ subsets.

Their antigens are not known. The study reverse transcribed the entire isolated RNA, so it sequenced expressed TCRB transcripts. Profiling relied on immunoSEQ multiplex PCR, and the TCRdb table lists in-frame clones only, not all of them. The sample yields some 350,000 clones, 8.5% to 10% seen once. Sequencing was performed on central memory CD4+ T cells from blood. The receptors come from a man aged 25 to 40 with type 1 diabetes.

The chain employs TRBV7-9 and TRBJ2-3; D may correspond to TRBD1 or TRBD2 (5 bases each). Trimming shortened V by 4 bases and J by 0 bases, and 11 bases separated the two germline ends. In germline, CDR1 is SEHNR, CDR2 FQNEAQ (reference sequence). This CDR3 is 15 amino acids long. CDR3 amino acids: CASSWGTISTDTQYF. CDR3 coding DNA: TGTGCCAGCAGCTGGGGGACGATAAGCACAGATACGCAGTATTTT.

This clone turned up a few times. This chain joins TRBV19 and TRBJ1-1, with D unresolved. The V and J ends lost 7 bases and 0 bases respectively, with 6 bases between them. The CDR3 totals 12 residues. Germline CDR1 LNHDA, CDR2 SQIVND (reference sequence). This CDR3 is CASNSMNTEAFF. CDR3 coding DNA: TGTGCCAGTAACAGCATGAACACTGAAGCTTTCTTT.

The J gene is TRBJ2-7, the V gene TRBV4-1; TRBD1 aligns across 9 bases. This CDR3 comprises 15 residues. The V segment lost 0 bases and the J segment 3 bases; nucleotides outside the gene matches: 3. Germline V gene lookup returns CDR1 MGHRA and CDR2 YSYEKL. As DNA, the CDR3 is TGCGCCAGCAGCCAAGATCACAGGGGGCTCTACGAGCAGTACTTC. Translated, it gives CASSQDHRGLYEQYF.

This chain connects TRBV19 to TRBJ1-1; D remains unclear. The CDR3 extends over 14 amino acids. Germline CDR1 LNHDA, CDR2 SQIVND (reference sequence). Trimming shortened V by 2 bases and J by 5 bases, and 12 bases separated the two germline ends. Here the CDR3 reads CASSIRTARTEAFF. CDR3 bases: TGTGCCAGTAGTATACGGACGGCGAGGACTGAAGCTTTCTTT.

The V call is TRBV5-1, the J call TRBJ2-7; D not certain. The germline V and J ends were trimmed by 4 bases and 12 bases, with 14 bases remaining between them. The CDR3 totals 11 residues. The germline CDR1 and CDR2 sequences are SGHRS and YFSETQ. The CDR3 DNA sequence: TGCGCCAGCAGCCAGGAAGGGATTAGGTACTTC. It translates to CASSQEGIRYF.

The chain couples TRBV18 to TRBJ2-2; D call uncertain. V was pared by 3 bases and J by 5 bases, with 16 bases between. The V gene's germline CDR1 is KGHSH and CDR2 LQKENI. This CDR3 has 16 residues. The CDR3 sequence is CASSPQSLRQTGELFF. The CDR3 nucleotides read TGTGCCAGCTCACCCCAATCCCTTCGACAAACCGGGGAGCTGTTTTTT.

This clone was counted between two and nine times. CDR3 bases: TGTGCCAGCAGCTCTAGTGGGGTCTCGGGAAACACCATATATTTT. Its translation is CASSSSGVSGNTIYF. J is TRBJ1-3 and V is TRBV13; D gene uncertain. Germline loops: CDR1 PRHDT, CDR2 FYEKMQ (reference sequence). This CDR3 has 15 residues. V was pared by 4 bases and J by 4 bases, with 14 bases between.

This clone was detected a few times. V usage is TRBV5-6 and J usage is TRBJ2-1; possibly TRBD1 or TRBD2 for D (7 bases each). The CDR3 is made up of 13 amino acids. V dropped 0 bases and J dropped 14 bases, with 15 bases sitting between them. Germline V lookup: CDR1 SGHDT, CDR2 YYEEEE. DNA of the CDR3: TGTGCCAGCAGCTTGGGCGGGGGACAGCGTAAGTTCTTC. Translation gives CASSLGGGQRKFF.

This chain connects TRBV4-2 to TRBJ2-7; 12 positions match TRBD2. With V trimmed by 4 bases and J by 5 bases, 6 bases remained unmatched. CDR3 length: 15 residues. CDR1 and CDR2 from the germline V gene are LGHNA and YNFKEQ. CDR3 sequence (DNA): TGTGCCAGCAGCCTCGGACTAGCGGGGATCAACGAGCAGTACTTC. It encodes CASSLGLAGINEQYF.

The rearrangement links TRBV5-1 to TRBJ1-1, with a weak D call TRBD1 (5 bases). Between the trimmed V and J ends, which lost 0 bases and 0 bases, there was a span of 9 bases. CDR3 length equals 15 residues. Germline V gene data show CDR1 as SGHRS and CDR2 as YFSETQ. CDR3 nucleotide sequence: TGCGCCAGCAGCTTGGCGGCAGGGATGAACACTGAAGCTTTCTTT. Protein: CASSLAAGMNTEAFF.

The J gene is TRBJ2-1, the V gene TRBV27; 15 bases align to TRBD2. CDR3 size: 20 residues. Germline CDR1 is MNHEY and CDR2 is SMNVEV (reference sequence). With V trimmed by 6 bases and J by 5 bases, 17 bases remained unmatched. Here the CDR3 reads CASSSGLAGGRRKRNNEQFF. In nucleotides, the CDR3 is TGTGCCAGCAGCTCGGGACTAGCGGGAGGCCGTAGAAAGCGTAACAATGAGCAGTTCTTC.

The V call is TRBV19, the J call TRBJ2-2, with 8 bases lining up with TRBD1. CDR1 is LNHDA and CDR2 is SQIVND in the germline V gene (reference sequence). The ends lost 7 bases at V and 3 bases at J; junction bases unmatched: 7. This CDR3 comprises 15 residues. In nucleotides, the CDR3 is TGTGCCAGTATCGACAGGGGACGCGACACCGGGGAGCTGTTTTTT. This encodes CASIDRGRDTGELFF. The complete variable domain, with remaining parts taken from reference TRBV19 and TRBJ2-2, reads DGGITQSPKYLFRKEGQNVTLSCEQNLNHDAMYWYRQDPGQGLRLIYYSQIVNDFQKGDIAEGYSVSREKKESFPLTVTSAQKNPTAFYLCASIDRGRDTGELFFGEGSRLTVL.

This clone occurred many times. The chain recombines TRBV7-9 with TRBJ2-1, with a weak D call TRBD2 (5 bases). Germline values: CDR1 SEHNR, CDR2 FQNEAQ (reference sequence). The CDR3 runs to 11 residues. CDR3 nucleotides: TGTGCGCAAGCGGATTACAATGAGCAGTTCTTC. Amino acid sequence: CAQADYNEQFF.

Only a few counts were recorded for this clone. The chain combines TRBV18 with TRBJ2-7; perhaps TRBD2 as D (6 bases). Looked up from germline, CDR1 is KGHSH and CDR2 is LQKENI. CDR3 size: 15 residues. V was cut by 3 bases and J by 2 bases, with 14 bases left in between. In DNA form, the CDR3 reads TGTGCCAGCTCACCTCCGCGGGACTCCCCCTACGAGCAGTACTTC. Amino acid sequence: CASSPPRDSPYEQYF.

The chain has TRBV6-5 and TRBJ1-2; D is possibly TRBD1 (5 bases). The germline V gene has CDR1 MNHEY and CDR2 SVGAGI. V gave up 6 bases and J gave up 5 bases, with 13 bases separating them. The CDR3 length is 13 residues. DNA for the CDR3: TGTGCCAGCAGGTTGGGACTCCGATATGGCTACACCTTC. It is translated as CASRLGLRYGYTF.

The CDR3 here is CASSFSGSEAFF. The CDR3 DNA reads TGTGCCAGCAGCTTCTCGGGTTCTGAAGCTTTCTTT. The rearrangement uses TRBV11-1 and TRBJ1-1; D remains unclear. CDR1 and CDR2 (germline): SGHAT, FQDESV (reference sequence). The CDR3 length is 12 residues. Trimming cost V 3 bases and J 6 bases, with 8 bases left between them.